This entry features one T cell receptor beta chain sequence. Its antigen remains unidentified. The data derive from a study of Graves' ophthalmopathy and Graves' hyperthyroidism. Findings of the study overall: Blood samples also showed most expanded thyroid clonotypes exceeding 0.001 frequency. Forecasting of ophthalmopathy progression by the model achieved roughly 69% sensitivity and less than 80% specificity.

The TCR beta CDR3 regions underwent amplification from RNA transcripts. An initial RT-PCR round employing HTBI primers preceded a second-round multiplex PCR. TCRdb ran MiXCR on the multiplex PCR reads and lists one entry per CDR3 protein. This sample yields hundreds of thousands of distinct CDR3 sequences, of which 22% are seen a single time; 7.1% belongs to the top ten. Patients newly diagnosed with hyperthyroidism, under 2 months' duration, were aged 18 to 65, the study reports. PBMCs were density-gradient isolated from roughly 10 ml fresh blood. Germline trimming cut 4 bases from V and 0 bases from J; bases unmatched to any gene: 8. CDR3 length: 18 amino acids.

This sequence joins TRBV12-3 or TRBV12-4 and TRBJ2-4; 11 nucleotides agree with TRBD2. The receptor was derived from a woman between 18 and 29 years old with stable Graves' hyperthyroidism. Some clones in this sample may be carry-over from other donors' samples. The sample taken for sequencing was peripheral blood. The CDR3 nucleotides read TGTGCCAGCAGTTCGCTTGCTAGCGGGGGGTTAGCCAAAAACATTCAGTACTTC. Its translation: CASSSLASGGLAKNIQYF.